This T cell receptor beta chain was recovered during a study of Graves' ophthalmopathy and Graves' hyperthyroidism. Overall study results and limits: Thyroid clonotypes that were expanded above 0.001 frequency mostly also appeared in blood.

The table lists this clonotype with many counts. The antigen remains unidentified. V gave up 4 bases and J gave up 3 bases; unmatched junction bases: 3. Germline loops: CDR1 SEHNR, CDR2 FQNEAQ (reference sequence). CDR3 length equals 15 residues. Scientists amplified the TCR beta CDR3 regions from RNA transcripts. Following a first-round RT-PCR that used HTBI primers, a second-round multiplex PCR was carried out. TCRdb called the multiplex PCR reads again in MiXCR, with one record for every CDR3 protein. The sample lists roughly 1.1 million distinct CDR3 sequences, about 38% occurring once. Symptoms, serum thyroxine and TRAb, thyroid ultrasound, and orbital computed tomography formed the diagnostic basis.

Sequenced input: peripheral blood or thyroid tissue (not recorded which). This clonotype was sampled from an adult man with Graves' hyperthyroidism. The rearrangement links TRBV7-9 to TRBJ1-6; 7 bases align to TRBD1. For the CDR3, the DNA is TGTGCCAGCAGCTCAGGGGACAGCTATAATTCACCCCTCCACTTT. The encoded protein is CASSSGDSYNSPLHF.